One and the same sample provided the 12 T cell receptor beta chains below, sequenced in a study of cytomegalovirus exposure and HLA in healthy donors. 60 Vbeta and 13 Jbeta primers were used in PCR. Clones were read by immunoSEQ multiplex PCR, and TCRdb kept only the in-frame ones, dropping some. The table lists some 130,000 clones, roughly 9.8% of them singletons. The sample comprised PBMCs. The receptors here all came from a man aged 50 or older in good health and CMV-seronegative.

In this sample, this clone turned up a few times. V and J are TRBV5-1 and TRBJ1-1; a weak D match, TRBD1 (5 bases). V lost 4 bases to trimming and J lost 0 bases, with 13 bases between them. The germline V gene has CDR1 SGHRS and CDR2 YFSETQ. The CDR3 sequence is 15 residues long. The CDR3 protein is CASSRRGNMNTEAFF. The DNA of the CDR3 is TGCGCCAGCAGCAGGCGGGGGAACATGAACACTGAAGCTTTCTTT.

This chain uses TRBV7-9 with TRBJ2-1, with 12 bases matching TRBD2. Per germline, CDR1 SEHNR and CDR2 FQNEAQ (reference sequence). The CDR3 length is 16 residues. V trimming: 1 base; J trimming: 2 bases; junction bases outside the gene matches: 0. The CDR3 reads CASSLGLAGAYNEQFF. Here the CDR3 DNA reads TGTGCCAGCAGCTTAGGACTAGCGGGAGCCTACAATGAGCAGTTCTTC.

This clone was counted between two and nine times. The rearrangement joins TRBV30 to TRBJ2-3; D possibly corresponds to TRBD1 (6 bases). Trimming left V 5 bases short and J 7 bases short, with 10 bases between. The CDR3 is 11 amino acids. Germline V lookup: CDR1 GTSNPN, CDR2 SVGIG (reference sequence). CDR3 sequence: CAWLQGYTQYF. CDR3 nucleotides: TGTGCCTGGCTACAGGGCTATACGCAGTATTTT.

The chain couples TRBV11-2 to TRBJ2-1; 9 bases match TRBD2. Germline V gives CDR1 SGHAT, CDR2 FQNNGV. The CDR3 has 17 residues. V was clipped by 4 bases and J by 6 bases; unmatched bases: 13. The CDR3 coding sequence is TGTGCCAGCAGCTCGGGACTAGCAGCCCGACGCTTCAATGAGCAGTTCTTC. It translates to CASSSGLAARRFNEQFF.

The chain is built from TRBV4-2 and TRBJ1-5; 8 bases are a match to TRBD1. The germline V gene encodes CDR1 LGHNA and CDR2 YNFKEQ. The trim removed 4 bases at V and 3 bases at J, leaving 8 bases unmatched. The CDR3 contains 16 residues. DNA of the CDR3: TGTGCCAGCAGCCCACGACAGGGGTTAGACAATCAGCCCCAGCATTTT. Its protein product is CASSPRQGLDNQPQHF.

This rearrangement joins TRBV9 to TRBJ2-1, with 9 bases identical to TRBD2. The CDR3 covers 14 residues. In germline, CDR1 is SGDLS, CDR2 YYNGEE. V trimming: 3 bases; J trimming: 9 bases; junction bases outside the gene matches: 7. The CDR3 DNA follows: TGTGCCAGCAGCGAGGGACTAGCTCTCCTTGAGCAGTTCTTC. It encodes CASSEGLALLEQFF.

The chain has TRBV28 and TRBJ1-1, with D possibly being TRBD1 (5 bases). In germline, CDR1 is MDHEN, CDR2 SYDVKM. Deletions cut 7 bases from V and 10 bases from J, with 16 bases between. This CDR3 comprises 12 residues. The CDR3 bases are TGTGCCAGCACCTGGAGACAGACGAGAGCTTTCTTT. This codes for CASTWRQTRAFF. The whole variable domain, filled in from reference TRBV28 and TRBJ1-1, reads DVKVTQSSRYLVKRTGEKVFLECVQDMDHENMFWYRQDPGLGLRLIYFSYDVKMKEKGDIPEGYSVSREKKERFSLILESASTNQTSMYLCASTWRQTRAFFGQGTRLTVV.

The V and J genes are TRBV7-9 and TRBJ2-1; 10 bases are shared with TRBD1. J gave up 3 bases and V 4 bases, and 3 bases lay outside the gene matches. Germline V gene lookup returns CDR1 SEHNR and CDR2 FQNEAQ (reference sequence). This CDR3 contains 15 residues. CDR3 coding DNA: TGTGCCAGCAGCTCCGGGACAGGGGACTACAATGAGCAGTTCTTC. Its protein is CASSSGTGDYNEQFF.

The CDR3 bases are TGTGCCAGCAGTGAAAATCAGGGGGCGCGGGCTGAAGCTTTCTTT. Residues: CASSENQGARAEAFF. The chain is built from TRBV6-1 and TRBJ1-1, with 8 positions matching TRBD1. The CDR3 contains 15 residues. With V trimmed by 2 bases and J by 6 bases, 8 bases remained unmatched. Germline V CDR1 and CDR2: MNHNS, SASEGT.

On this clone itself: This specimen includes other DNA sequences encoding the same CDR3. The rearrangement joins TRBV2 to TRBJ1-5; 9 bases are shared with TRBD1. Trimming at V came to 6 bases and at J to 4 bases, leaving 4 bases not matched to a gene. The CDR3 has 14 amino acids. In germline, CDR1 is SNHLY, CDR2 FYNNEI. The CDR3 loop is CASSPGQGNQPQHF. The CDR3 bases are TGTGCCAGCAGCCCTGGACAGGGGAATCAGCCCCAGCATTTT.

The J gene is TRBJ2-1, the V gene TRBV18; 7 bases line up with TRBD1. This CDR3 has 12 amino acids. Germline values: CDR1 KGHSH, CDR2 LQKENI. The trim removed 4 bases at V and 9 bases at J, leaving 3 bases unmatched. Written as DNA, the CDR3 is TGTGCCAGCTCACTAGGGGGCGCTGAGCAGTTCTTC. Encoded protein: CASSLGGAEQFF. The whole variable domain, filled in from reference TRBV18 and TRBJ2-1, reads NAGVMQNPRHLVRRRGQEARLRCSPMKGHSHVYWYRQLPEEGLKFMVYLQKENIIDESGMPKERFSAEFPKEGPSILRIQQVVRGDSAAYFCASSLGGAEQFFGPGTRLTVL.

This clone showed up just a few times. Here the CDR3 DNA reads TGTGCCAGCAACGAGGGACAGGGGCCGAGGGAGCAGTACTTC. Residues: CASNEGQGPREQYF. The chain is built from TRBV5-4 and TRBJ2-7, with TRBD1 identical over 10 bases. V lost 6 bases and J lost 7; bases outside the gene matches: 10. The length of the CDR3 is 14 residues. Per germline, CDR1 SGHNT and CDR2 YYREEE (reference sequence).